Given below is one T cell receptor beta chain in context. The antigen is undetermined. The amount of total RNA extracted per sample was at least 5.5 micrograms. Germline CDR1 SGHTA, CDR2 FQGNSA. This CDR3 is built from 18 residues. Trimming took 1 base from V and 1 from J, leaving 19 bases between them. Primers used in a second PCR of about 7 to 12 cycles were a sample-barcoded 5' primer and a J-beta primer mix. A minimum of 2.5 million CDR3-containing paired-end reads was obtained for each sample. TCRdb passed the 5' RACE reads through MiXCR, listing each CDR3 protein once. Here the sample spans roughly 1 million distinct CDR3 sequences, under 30% being singletons. The data derive from a study of blood T cells in healthy people across ages. Study observations and caveats: With donor CMV status unknown, expanded clonotype changes were possibly confounded.

These sequences were also reported in another study, on T cells of mothers and their children. That publication notes: Every mother produced more than 8.5 million TCR beta CDR3 reads, whereas every child provided several million.

The genes are TRBV7-2 and TRBJ2-5; D is perhaps TRBD1 (5 bases). This TCR derives from a girl between 2 and 10 years old in good health. Sequenced input: blood. CDR3 sequence (DNA): TGTGCCAGCAGCTTAGGCCCCGAAACACAGGACCCCCAAGAGACCCAGTACTTC. Residues: CASSLGPETQDPQETQYF.